This TCR beta chain was captured by sequencing in a study of blood T cell repertoires in COVID-19. The age range of participants was roughly 18 to 90 years, with residence in about two dozen US areas. The germline CDR1 and CDR2 sequences are MDHEN and SYDVKM. V was pared by 2 bases and J by 5 bases, with 21 bases between. This CDR3 has 17 amino acids. Method: immunoSEQ multiplex PCR; TCRdb's copy keeps in-frame clones and lacks some. The sample yields some 230,000 clones, approximately 92% seen once. The TCR was taken from a woman younger than 30 in a cohort exposed to, infected with or recovered from COVID-19 (not recorded which). The J gene is TRBJ1-2, the V gene TRBV28; no clear D. Sequenced input: PBMCs or T cells enriched from blood (not recorded which). The DNA for the CDR3 is TGTGCCAGCAGTTTAGGAGGGTCTACAGATGGTTGGTATGGCTACACCTTC. As protein: CASSLGGSTDGWYGYTF.